This T cell receptor (beta chain) was captured by sequencing in a study of spatial heterogeneity in lung cancer (dated by TCRdb to between 2017 and 2020). About the study as a whole: More beta-chain than alpha-chain transcripts were consistently detected, likely reflecting higher beta-chain transcript abundance. At surgery, 200 or so tumor regions, some 61 matched nontumor lung samples and 56 PBMC samples were TCR-sequenced for both alpha and beta chains. In the raw uncorrected reads, each unique combination of TCR and UMI appeared more than ten times on average. Nonsynonymous mutation counts, determined by whole-exome sequencing of tumor tissue, were related to TCR repertoire features. The study quantitatively compared TCR alpha and beta repertoires across multiple tumor regions, matched nontumor lung and blood in non-small cell lung cancer.

This clonotype was seen a handful of times. What antigen it recognizes has not been identified. Base qualities are not at hand, and no much larger clone is one base apart. Taken with the paper, the label for time point translates to: sample taken at primary tumor resection. TCR sequencing used whole RNA extracted from tumor and nontumor lung tissue, or from cryopreserved PBMC samples, without cell sorting. Donors were over 60 patients with early-stage, untreated non-small cell lung cancer from the lung TRACERx cohort. A patient was chosen for TCR sequencing only when enough RNA was available from at least two tumor regions. Preparation of the library involved 5' RACE. These reads were obtained on a NextSeq 500. To allow correction of PCR and sequencing errors, the TCR library protocol tagged every TCR cDNA molecule with a unique molecular identifier. As for how the authors treated the data: TCR identification, UMI-based error correction and CDR3 extraction were all carried out with Decombinator tools. TCRs above a frequency of 2 per 1,000, corresponding to the top 1% of the tumor frequency distribution, were defined as expanded. Renyi diversity was calculated using the R vegan package after each repertoire was subsampled 100 times to 5,000 TCRs. CDR3 similarity networks were constructed using string-kernel similarity of amino acid triplets, with links drawn between CDR3s whose pairwise similarity was above 0.82. The raw public data were reprocessed by TCRdb itself: fastp quality trimming at Q25, MiXCR clonotype calling, in-frame beta chains only. Records with the same CDR3 protein are collapsed into one entry carrying the most frequent genes and DNA. None of the V and J calls come from the authors' own analysis; TCRdb made them. Across this sample there are roughly 80,000 distinct CDR3 sequences, with roughly 12% seen only once. The top ten hold about 4.5% of the sample.

Paper-wide results and their limitations: Confirming at a functional level the hypothesis that regional TCRs recognize regional mutations was considered to require additional single-cell paired TCR alpha and beta sequencing. Ubiquitous expanded tumor TCRs showed up in blood more often at tumor resection than at routine follow-up.

The CDR1 and CDR2 encoded by the germline V gene (reference sequence) are SGHKS and YYEKEE. V is cut by 0 bases and J by 5 bases, and the space between the germline ends is 11 bases. Including cysteine and phenylalanine, the CDR3 has 14 amino acids. Solely the CDR3 DNA is kept, with 42 bases framed from the first base. The chain couples TRBV5-5 to TRBJ1-2; TRBD1 is perhaps the D gene, given 5 matching bases. The specimen was PBMCs, collected at surgery. The receptor was isolated from a male donor with early-stage non-small cell lung cancer. In nucleotides, the sequence is TGTGCCAGCAGCTTGGAAACGGGGCGGTATGGCTACACCTTC. Its coded protein is CASSLETGRYGYTF. Outside the CDR3, residues come from the reference TRBV5-5 and TRBJ1-2 proteins, so the full variable domain is: DAGVTQSPTHLIKTRGQQVTLRCSPISGHKSVSWYQQVLGQGPQFIFQYYEKEERGRGNFPDRFSARQFPNYSSELNVNALLLGDSALYLCASSLETGRYGYTFGSGTRLTVV.